What follows describes a single TCR beta chain. No cognate antigen has been identified for it. No qualities accompany the bases; no much larger clone lies one base away. Receptors were amplified or captured by the immunoSEQ multiplex PCR assay. Not all clones reach the TCRdb copy of this immuneACCESS table, which keeps in-frame sequences only. Checked studies attribute under half of the gap to unresolved V genes and leave the rest unexplained. The sample table records 20,000 to 25,000 clones; roughly 90% of these occur just once. Over 5.5% of the sample comes from the top ten. Repertoires were sampled multiple times during chemoradiotherapy, which allowed clonal expansion in the tumor microenvironment to be followed. CDR3 length: 15 amino acids, cysteine to phenylalanine. Only the CDR3 DNA is retained, 45 bases long and in frame from the first base. Trimming leaves V shorter by 4 bases and J shorter by 8 bases, with the junction holding 8 bases beyond the gene matches.

The source of the sample is a study of chemoradiotherapy in HPV16-positive cancers (dated 2022 in TCRdb). In terms of the full investigation: Candidate HPV-specific T-cell clones and common TCR motifs were defined through functional T-cell assays on cells from a couple of HPV16-positive patients. The candidate HPV-specific TCRs and motifs were then tracked in TCR repertoires from 80 to 95 patients with HPV-related cancers. The study asked whether T-cell immunity against the HPV oncoproteins E6 and E7 changes during chemoradiotherapy and whether it affects survival. The research as a whole found: The functional definition of HPV-specific T cells came from only a couple of HPV16-positive patients, and the survival association was reported for HPV16-positive patients. Improved recurrence-free survival in HPV16-positive patients was associated with expansion of HPV-responsive T cells during chemoradiotherapy. Expansion of candidate HPV-specific clones and E7-related TCR motifs was observed in the tumor microenvironment during treatment, whereas no such expansion was observed for non-HPV-specific T cells.

The sequence was collected from a human donor with HPV-associated anogenital cancer. This specimen consisted of blood, obtained from a patient who underwent chemoradiotherapy. The V and J genes are TRBV23-1 and TRBJ1-4, and 9 junctional nucleotides match TRBD1. TRBV23-1 is an open reading frame, and its role is uncertain. The DNA sequence follows: TGCGCCAGCAGTCCTACAGGGGGCGGCTGGGAAAAACTGTTTTTT. This translates into CASSPTGGGWEKLFF.